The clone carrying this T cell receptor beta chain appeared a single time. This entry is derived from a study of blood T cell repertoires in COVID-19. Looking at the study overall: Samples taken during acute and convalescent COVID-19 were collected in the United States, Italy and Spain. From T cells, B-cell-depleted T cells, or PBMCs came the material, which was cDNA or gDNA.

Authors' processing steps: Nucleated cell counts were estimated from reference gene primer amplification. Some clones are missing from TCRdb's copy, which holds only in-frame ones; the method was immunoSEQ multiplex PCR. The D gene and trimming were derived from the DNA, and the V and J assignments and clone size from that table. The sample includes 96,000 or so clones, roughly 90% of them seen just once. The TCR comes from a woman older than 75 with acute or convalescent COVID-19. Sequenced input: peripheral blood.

CDR3 DNA: TGTGCCAGCAGCTCCGGACAGGGCTACGGGGCTTTCTTT. Protein: CASSSGQGYGAFF. The chain combines TRBV7-3 with TRBJ1-1; TRBD1 matches at 8 bases. The length of the CDR3 is 13 residues. The V gene's germline CDR1 is SGHTA and CDR2 FQGTGA. Trimming took 4 bases from V and 11 from J; bases not matched to a gene: 9.